This paragraph covers one T cell receptor (beta chain) sequence. Its antigen is still unknown. This record comes from a study of T cells in localized non-small cell lung cancer. General study findings and limits: Uninvolved adjacent lung had higher T cell clonality than tumor and all other tissues. Multi-region tumor sequencing was not done, so intratumor heterogeneity could not be excluded. Those with higher blood T cell density had longer overall survival.

Profiling relied on immunoSEQ multiplex PCR, and the TCRdb table lists in-frame clones only, not all of them. The table shows roughly 24,000 clones, with approximately 81% occurring only once. The starting material was peripheral blood, obtained before any cancer treatment. The TCR sequence derives from a man between 40 and 70 years old with stage III squamous cell lung carcinoma.

The CDR3 DNA reads as TGTGCCAGCAGCCAAAGACAGGGACGAGGGTACCAAGAGACCCAGTACTTC. This translates into CASSQRQGRGYQETQYF. The gene calls are TRBV14 and TRBJ2-5; 7 positions match TRBD1. V was pared by 2 bases and J by 0 bases, with 9 bases of the junction left unmatched. The CDR3 consists of 17 residues. Per germline, CDR1 SGHDN and CDR2 FVKESK.